The T cell receptor (beta chain) described here comes from a study of shared clonotypes between healthy human individuals. Whole-study findings and limits: Sampling covered blood only; tissue repertoires likely differ. Shared across a handful of donors were around 5% of the naive CD4 clonotypes.

Per sorted-subset replicate PCR, input was approximately 200 ng DNA, representing around 28,000 T cell genomes. The assay was immunoSEQ multiplex PCR, and TCRdb's table has in-frame clones only and misses some. This table has millions of clones, roughly nine tenths appearing once. The germline gives CDR1 SGHTA, CDR2 FQGNSA. The CDR3 is 15 residues long. J gave up 4 bases and V 6 bases, and 7 bases lay outside the gene matches. This clone came up once. What it binds is not known. Every donor, a Caucasian adult, lived in Nashville, Tennessee. This chain joins TRBV7-2 and TRBJ2-3, with TRBD2 identical over 10 bases. This sequence was found in a man younger than 35 in good health. The sequenced material came from naive CD4+ T cells sorted from blood. Noted subset: CD45RA+ positively selected. The CDR3 reads CASSPLAGVADTQYF. CDR3 coding DNA: TGTGCCAGCAGTCCTCTAGCGGGAGTCGCAGATACGCAGTATTTT.